This TCR beta chain stems from a study of blood T cells in healthy people across ages. Study-level points and caveats: Expanded clonotype changes were possibly confounded by unknown donor CMV status.

Remarks on this clonotype: Its specificity is not known.

It was with a sample-barcoded 5' primer and a J-beta primer mix that a second PCR of roughly 6 to 12 cycles was run. In TCRdb, the 5' RACE reads were re-called with MiXCR into one record per CDR3 protein. The table includes some 1.5 million distinct CDR3 sequences, about 30% detected once. The sequence was obtained from a woman younger than 45 in good health. The sequencing input was blood.

CDR3 in DNA: TGCGCCAGCAGCTTGGGGGCGGCTGGGGATACGCAGTATTTT. Translated: CASSLGAAGDTQYF. V and J are TRBV5-1 and TRBJ2-3, with unresolved D. In germline, CDR1 is SGHRS, CDR2 YFSETQ. Between the trimmed V and J ends, which lost 0 bases and 6 bases, there was a span of 11 bases. This CDR3 is 14 amino acids long.